This T cell receptor beta chain was observed in a study of blood T cell repertoires in COVID-19. Study summary: There were acute and convalescent COVID-19 samples, and they came from the United States, Italy and Spain. T cells, B-cell-depleted T cells, or PBMCs supplied cDNA or gDNA.

This clone was found a few times. The V gene end was trimmed by 2 bases and the J gene end by 8 bases; junction bases not matched to a gene: 6. This CDR3 has 14 amino acids. Germline values: CDR1 SGHTA, CDR2 FQGTGA. As originally analysed: Researchers report that nucleated cell counts were estimated from reference gene primer amplification. Produced via immunoSEQ multiplex PCR; TCRdb's table is partial and in-frame only. For V, J and clone size, that table is used; D and trimming come from the DNA. The sample contains about 94,000 clones, 65% to 85% of which appear only once. Sample: peripheral blood. The source is a man aged 55 to 70 with acute or convalescent COVID-19. This sequence joins TRBV7-3 and TRBJ2-1, with 7 bases aligning to TRBD1. CDR3 in DNA: TGTGCCAGCAGCTTAGGACAGGCCGGTCATGAGCAGTTCTTC. Its translation is CASSLGQAGHEQFF.